Described below is a single T cell receptor beta chain sequence and its context. The data were obtained in a study of TIL therapy for anti-PD-1-resistant metastatic lung cancer. Study-wide context: Most patients had lung adenocarcinoma; several tumors were EGFR-mutant, two ALK-rearranged; half smoked currently or formerly.

The CDR3 is 13 amino acids. Germline loops: CDR1 KGHDR, CDR2 SFDVKD. Trimming left V 5 bases short and J 4 bases short, with 9 bases between. Described time point: pre-treatment sample, taken before nivolumab and TIL therapy. This was the immunoSEQ v3 assay. The data were produced by immunoSEQ multiplex PCR, yet TCRdb's version contains in-frame clones alone and is incomplete. The sample lists under 20,000 clones; over 75% were seen once. This chain uses TRBV24-1 with TRBJ2-3; TRBD2 might be the D (5 bases). This specimen consisted of blood, obtained at baseline. The receptor comes from a person between 25 and 79 years old with non-small cell lung cancer. This CDR3 reads CATSAEVPDTQYF. DNA of the CDR3: TGTGCCACCAGTGCGGAGGTCCCAGATACGCAGTATTTT.